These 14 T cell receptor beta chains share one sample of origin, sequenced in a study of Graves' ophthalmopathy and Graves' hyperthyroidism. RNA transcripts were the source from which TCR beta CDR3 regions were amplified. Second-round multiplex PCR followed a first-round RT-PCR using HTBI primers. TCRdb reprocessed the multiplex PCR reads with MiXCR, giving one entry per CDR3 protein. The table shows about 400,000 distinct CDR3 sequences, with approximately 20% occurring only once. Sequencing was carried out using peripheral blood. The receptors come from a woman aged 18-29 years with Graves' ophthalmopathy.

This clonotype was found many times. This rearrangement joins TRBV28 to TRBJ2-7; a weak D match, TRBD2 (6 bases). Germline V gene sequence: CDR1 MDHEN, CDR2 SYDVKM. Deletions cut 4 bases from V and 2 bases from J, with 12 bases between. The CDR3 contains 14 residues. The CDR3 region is CASSSPTSPYEQYF. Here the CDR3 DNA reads TGTGCCAGCAGTTCCCCGACTAGTCCCTACGAGCAGTACTTC.

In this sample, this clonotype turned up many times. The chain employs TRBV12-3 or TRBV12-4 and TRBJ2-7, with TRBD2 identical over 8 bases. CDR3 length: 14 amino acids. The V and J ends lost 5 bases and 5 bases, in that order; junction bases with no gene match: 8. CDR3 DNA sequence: TGTGCCAGCAGTCGGACTAGCACGGTCGACGAGCAGTACTTC. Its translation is CASSRTSTVDEQYF.

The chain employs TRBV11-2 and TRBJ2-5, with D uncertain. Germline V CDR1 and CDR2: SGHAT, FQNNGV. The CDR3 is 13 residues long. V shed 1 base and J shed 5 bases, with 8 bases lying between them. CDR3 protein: CASSLAPGETQYF. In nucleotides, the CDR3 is TGTGCCAGCAGCTTAGCCCCCGGGGAGACCCAGTACTTC.

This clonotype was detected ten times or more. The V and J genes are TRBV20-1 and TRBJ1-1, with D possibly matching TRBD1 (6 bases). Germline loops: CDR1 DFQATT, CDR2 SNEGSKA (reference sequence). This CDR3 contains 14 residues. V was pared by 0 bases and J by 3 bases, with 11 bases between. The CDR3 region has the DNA TGCAGTGCTAGAGATTATAAGGGGGACACTGAAGCTTTCTTT. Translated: CSARDYKGDTEAFF.

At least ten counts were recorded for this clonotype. CDR3 amino acids: CASGEHAREQYF. CDR3 DNA: TGTGCCAGTGGGGAGCACGCGAGGGAGCAGTACTTC. The chain combines TRBV25-1 with TRBJ2-7, with D possibly being TRBD2 (5 bases). Trimming removed 9 bases from V and 7 bases from J, with 16 bases in between. Germline V gene data show CDR1 as MGHDK and CDR2 as SYGVNS. The CDR3 covers 12 residues.

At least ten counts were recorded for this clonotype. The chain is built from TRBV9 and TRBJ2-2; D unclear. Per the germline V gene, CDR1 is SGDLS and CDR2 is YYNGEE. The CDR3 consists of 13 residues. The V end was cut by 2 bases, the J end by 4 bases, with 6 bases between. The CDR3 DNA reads TGTGCCAGCAGCGTCCGTGTCACCGGGGAGCTGTTTTTT. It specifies CASSVRVTGELFF. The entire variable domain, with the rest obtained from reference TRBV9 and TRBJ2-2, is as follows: DSGVTQTPKHLITATGQRVTLRCSPRSGDLSVYWYQQSLDQGLQFLIQYYNGEERAKGNILERFSAQQFPDLHSELNLSSLELGDSALYFCASSVRVTGELFFGEGSRLTVL.

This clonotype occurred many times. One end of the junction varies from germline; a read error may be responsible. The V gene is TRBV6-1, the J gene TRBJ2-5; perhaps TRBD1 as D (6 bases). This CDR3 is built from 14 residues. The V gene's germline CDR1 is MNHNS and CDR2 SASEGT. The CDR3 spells CASTGGALGETQHF. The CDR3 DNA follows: TGTGCCAGTACTGGGGGCGCCTTAGGAGAGACCCAGCACTTC.

The CDR3 loop is CASSMTGGPLQETQYF. The CDR3 DNA follows: TGTGCCAGCAGTATGACAGGGGGCCCCTTACAAGAGACCCAGTACTTC. This chain uses TRBV6-1 with TRBJ2-5; TRBD1 matches at 10 bases. The CDR3 spans 16 residues. Germline-derived CDR1 and CDR2 are MNHNS and SASEGT. Trimming cost V 5 bases and J 2 bases; bases outside gene matches: 8.

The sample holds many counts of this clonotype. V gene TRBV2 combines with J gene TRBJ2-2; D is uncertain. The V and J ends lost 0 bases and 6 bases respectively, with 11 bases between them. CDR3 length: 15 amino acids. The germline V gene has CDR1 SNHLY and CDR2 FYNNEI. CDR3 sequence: CASSEAWTTAGELFF. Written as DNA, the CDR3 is TGTGCCAGCAGTGAAGCCTGGACGACGGCCGGGGAGCTGTTTTTT.

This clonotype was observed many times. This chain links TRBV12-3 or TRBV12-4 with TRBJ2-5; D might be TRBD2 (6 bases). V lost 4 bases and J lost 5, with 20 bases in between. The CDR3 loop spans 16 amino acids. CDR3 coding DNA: TGTGCCAGCAGTTCCACTCCGGGTTCTAGCGAGGAGACCCAGTACTTC. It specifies CASSSTPGSSEETQYF.

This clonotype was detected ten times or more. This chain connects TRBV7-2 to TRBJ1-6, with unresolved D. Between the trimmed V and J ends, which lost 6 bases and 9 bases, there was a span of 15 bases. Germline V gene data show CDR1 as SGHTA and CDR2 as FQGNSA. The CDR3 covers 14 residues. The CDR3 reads CASSITTGFSPLHF. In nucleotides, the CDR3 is TGTGCCAGCAGTATTACCACTGGGTTTTCACCCCTCCACTTT. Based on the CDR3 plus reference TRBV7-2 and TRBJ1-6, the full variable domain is GAGVSQSPSNKVTEKGKDVELRCDPISGHTALYWYRQSLGQGLEFLIYFQGNSAPDKSGLPSDRFSAERTGGSVSTLTIQRTQQEDSAVYLCASSITTGFSPLHFGNGTRLTVT.

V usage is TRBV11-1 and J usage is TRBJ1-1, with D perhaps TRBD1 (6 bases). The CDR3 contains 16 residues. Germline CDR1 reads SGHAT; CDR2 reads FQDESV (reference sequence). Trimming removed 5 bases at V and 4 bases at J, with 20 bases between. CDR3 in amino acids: CASSPGGQKGRTEAFF. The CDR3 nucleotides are TGTGCCAGCAGCCCCGGGGGGCAGAAAGGCCGCACTGAAGCTTTCTTT.

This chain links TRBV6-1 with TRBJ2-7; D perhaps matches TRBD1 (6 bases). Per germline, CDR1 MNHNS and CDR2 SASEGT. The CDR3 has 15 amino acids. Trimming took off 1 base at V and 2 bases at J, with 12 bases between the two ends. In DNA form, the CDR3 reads TGTGCCAGCAGTGAAGAGGGGGAAGGAGCCTACGAGCAGTACTTC. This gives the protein CASSEEGEGAYEQYF.

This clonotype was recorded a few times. The CDR3, as DNA: TGTGCCAGCAGTGACAGGGGAGGCACCGGGGAGCTGTTTTTT. This sequence encodes CASSDRGGTGELFF. The chain employs TRBV28 and TRBJ2-2, with 8 bases identical to TRBD1. The CDR3 spans 14 residues. V dropped 5 bases and J dropped 4; count of bases not matched to a gene: 3. In germline, CDR1 is MDHEN, CDR2 SYDVKM.